This T cell receptor beta chain was sequenced during a study of T cell repertoires in cytomegalovirus infection. Study as a whole: The public TCR beta signatures pointed to both CMV infection and matching HLA type.

Germline V lookup: CDR1 SGHAT, CDR2 FQNNGV. There are 13 residues in the CDR3. Whole-study results and caveats: Dominant in the ex vivo response were TCR beta clonotypes restricted by HLA-C and specific for CMV.

About this clonotype: Its antigen remains unidentified. The junction shows a germline mismatch at one end, possibly a read error.

A single record per CDR3 protein comes from TCRdb applying MiXCR to the reads. This sample yields 300,000 to 400,000 distinct CDR3 sequences, of which approximately 18% are seen a single time; roughly 8.7% belongs to the top ten. This clonotype was obtained from a human donor in good health (CMV status not recorded). Some clones in this sample may be carry-over from other donors' samples. The chain joins TRBV11-2 to TRBJ1-6, with no clear D. Specimen: PBMCs. The chain's CDR3 is CASSLGSGSPLQF. CDR3 sequence (DNA): TGTGCCAGCAGCCTAGGATCGGGGTCACCCCTCCAGTTT.